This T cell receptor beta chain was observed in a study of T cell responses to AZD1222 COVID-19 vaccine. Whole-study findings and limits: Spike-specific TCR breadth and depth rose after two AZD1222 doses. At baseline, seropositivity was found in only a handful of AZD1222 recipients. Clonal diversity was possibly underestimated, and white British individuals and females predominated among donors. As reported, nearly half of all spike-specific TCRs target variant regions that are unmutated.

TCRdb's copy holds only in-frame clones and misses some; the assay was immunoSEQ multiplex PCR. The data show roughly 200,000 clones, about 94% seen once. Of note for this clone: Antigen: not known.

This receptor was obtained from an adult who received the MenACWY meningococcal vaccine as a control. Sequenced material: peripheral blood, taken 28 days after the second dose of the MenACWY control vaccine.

The CDR3 sequence is CASSRQGDGELFF. Here the CDR3 DNA reads TGTGCCAGCTCCAGGCAGGGAGACGGGGAGCTGTTTTTT. The chain joins TRBV11-3 to TRBJ2-2; D tentatively reads TRBD1 or TRBD2 (5 bases each). CDR3 length: 13 residues. Germline V gene sequence: CDR1 SGHNT, CDR2 YENEEA. The germline V and J ends were trimmed by 8 bases and 7 bases, with 14 bases remaining between them.